This T cell receptor (beta chain) was obtained from a study of shared clonotypes between healthy human individuals (dated by TCRdb to 2018 to 2021). The study in broad terms: The cohort comprised two women and a few men aged 18 to 49 years. To estimate repertoire size and how much clonotypes are shared between individuals, the study performed deep sequencing of blood TCR repertoires from roughly five healthy adults. For each donor, CD4 naive and CD4 memory were each given three plates, CD8 naive was given two plates, and CD8 memory was given one plate. To increase sequencing depth and limit assay-specific biases, different laboratories used diverse techniques to prepare libraries and sequence TCR repertoires. Leukapheresis yielded between about 0.94 and 8.9 billion PBMCs per donor.

Study-wide findings and limitations: Compared with non-shared clonotypes, the clonotypes found in all four sorted-subset donors had higher generation probabilities. Pairwise subsampling indicated that sequencing depth was expected to affect the degree of clonotype sharing among donors. Around 5% of naive CD4, 3.5% of naive CD8, approximately 2.2% of memory CD4, and about 0.4% of memory CD8 clonotypes were shared across a few donors. Even with the large sequencing depth, rarefaction of the sorted-subset datasets indicated that sequencing was incomplete. Sampling was restricted to blood, and TCR repertoires in tissue are likely to differ from TCR repertoires in blood. Naive subsets generally had larger estimated clonotype richness than memory subsets. The genetic and exposure-history diversity represented was limited by the small number of donors.

Donors were healthy HIV-negative adults with no recently reported acute infections or vaccinations. All donors were Caucasian adults living in Nashville, Tennessee, USA. CD4+ T cells were enriched by magnetic negative selection; naive cells were then positively selected on CD45RA, and the negative fraction formed the memory subset. Blood was collected by leukapheresis, and PBMCs were isolated by Ficoll-Histopaque density gradient centrifugation and then cryopreserved in liquid nitrogen vapor phase. Purity and quantity of every magnetically sorted T cell population were checked by analytical flow cytometry. Genomic DNA was isolated from every sorted fraction and measured by UV absorbance on a Nanodrop 2000c. Using the deep immunoSEQ assay, TCR CDR3 regions were amplified from genomic DNA by multiplex PCR. Extracted genomic DNA from each cell subset was spread evenly across all wells of several immunoSEQ 96-well plates, with each plate serving as a replicate. For sorted subsets, 200 to 250 ng of genomic DNA, equivalent to around 30,000 T cell genomes, went into each replicate PCR. Purified libraries were measured with a Qubit 3.0 fluorometer, size-checked on a Bioanalyzer 2100, and measured again with the KAPA Library Quantification kit. Every immunoSEQ 96-well plate was sequenced on a separate single-read 150-cycle Illumina NextSeq 550 flow cell. On the authors' methods: The immunoSEQ output contained only junctional sequences without quality scores, so filtering could not match that applied to full-length reads. To assign V/J genes and CDR3, sequences were annotated against IMGT germline references using PyIR, a Python wrapper for IgBLAST v1.9. Reads were filtered out if the reads had weak V/J assignments (E-value above 1e-6), no CDR3, stop codons, out-of-frame junctions, or ambiguous translated residues. V3J clonotypes were defined as sequences sharing the same inferred V gene, J gene, and CDR3 amino acid sequence. The percentage overlap between two repertoires was calculated by dividing the number of shared unique clonotypes by the size of the smaller repertoire. Repertoire richness was assessed with RTK rarefaction, the Chao1 estimator, and Recon v2.1 estimates of unobserved clonotypes. Generation probabilities for all TCRbeta clonotypes obtained by the gDNA method from several donors were computed using OLGA. This is the immuneACCESS table as TCRdb keeps it, with only in-frame sequences that have V and J called. A part of the clones is gone; compared with another copy, unresolved V genes explain less than half, and the rest is unexplained. D and trimming come from the DNA, and the V and J calls and clone size come from that table. The sample profile shows around 1 million clones; less than 85% of them were found once. The top ten constitute approximately 1.5% of the sample.

Clipping removes 6 bases from V and 2 bases from J, with 10 as the unmatched junction base count. Sequences SGHNT (CDR1) and YYREEE (CDR2) are obtained from the germline V gene (reference sequence). The CDR3 covers 17 residues, taking in both the cysteine and the phenylalanine. The only DNA kept is the CDR3, 51 bases in frame from the first base. This clone has a single count. This clone's antigen is unknown. Base-call qualities are not available, and no considerably larger clone is one nucleotide away. This clonotype was sampled from a man in his late teens or twenties in good health. The V and J genes are TRBV5-4 and TRBJ2-2; TRBD2 matches 10 bases in the middle. Sequencing was performed on memory CD4+ T cells sorted from blood. The meaning of the sample's cell subset or site label: CD45RA-negative fraction. The sequenced DNA is TGTGCCAGCAACCCGAGTGCTAGCGGGAGCAACACCGGGGAGCTGTTTTTT. This encodes CASNPSASGSNTGELFF.